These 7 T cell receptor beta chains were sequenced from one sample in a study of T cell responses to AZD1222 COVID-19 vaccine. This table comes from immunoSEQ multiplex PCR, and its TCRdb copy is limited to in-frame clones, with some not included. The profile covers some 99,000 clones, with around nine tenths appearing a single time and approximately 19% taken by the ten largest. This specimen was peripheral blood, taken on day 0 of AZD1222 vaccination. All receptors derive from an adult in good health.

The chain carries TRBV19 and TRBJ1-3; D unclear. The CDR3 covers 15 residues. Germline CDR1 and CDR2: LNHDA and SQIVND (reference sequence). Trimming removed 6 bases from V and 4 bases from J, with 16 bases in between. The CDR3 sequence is CASRPPAEAGNTIYF. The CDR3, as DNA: TGTGCCAGTAGACCCCCCGCGGAGGCAGGAAACACCATATATTTT.

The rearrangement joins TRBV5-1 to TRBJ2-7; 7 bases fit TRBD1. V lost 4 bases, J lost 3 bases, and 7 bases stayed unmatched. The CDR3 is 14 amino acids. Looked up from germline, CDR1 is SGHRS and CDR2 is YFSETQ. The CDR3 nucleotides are TGCGCCAGCAGCCCAGGGGGTGGTGGCTACGAGCAGTACGTC. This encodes CASSPGGGGYEQYV.

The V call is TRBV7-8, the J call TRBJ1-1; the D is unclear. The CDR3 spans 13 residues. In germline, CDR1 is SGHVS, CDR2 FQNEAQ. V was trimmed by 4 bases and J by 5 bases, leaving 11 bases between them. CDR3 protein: CASSSKGGTEAFF. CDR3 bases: TGTGCCAGCAGCTCAAAAGGAGGTACTGAAGCTTTCTTT.

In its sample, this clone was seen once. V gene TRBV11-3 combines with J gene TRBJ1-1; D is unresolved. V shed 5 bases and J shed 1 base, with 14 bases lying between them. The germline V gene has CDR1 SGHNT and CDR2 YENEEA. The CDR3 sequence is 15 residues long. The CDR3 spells CASSPSGRPNTEAFF. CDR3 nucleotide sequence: TGTGCCAGCAGCCCCTCCGGCCGGCCGAACACTGAAGCTTTCTTT. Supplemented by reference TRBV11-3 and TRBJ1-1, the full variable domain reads EAGVVQSPRYKIIEKKQPVAFWCNPISGHNTLYWYLQNLGQGPELLIRYENEEAVDDSQLPKDRFSAERLKGVDSTLKIQPAELGDSAVYLCASSPSGRPNTEAFFGQGTRLTVV.

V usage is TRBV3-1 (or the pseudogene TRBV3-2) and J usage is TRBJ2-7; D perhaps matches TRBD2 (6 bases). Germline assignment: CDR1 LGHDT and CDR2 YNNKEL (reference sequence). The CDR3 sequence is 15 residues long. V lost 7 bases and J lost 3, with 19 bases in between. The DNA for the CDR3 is TGTGCCAGCATGCGGGGAGCGGCAGGAGTCTACGAGCAGTACTTC. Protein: CASMRGAAGVYEQYF.

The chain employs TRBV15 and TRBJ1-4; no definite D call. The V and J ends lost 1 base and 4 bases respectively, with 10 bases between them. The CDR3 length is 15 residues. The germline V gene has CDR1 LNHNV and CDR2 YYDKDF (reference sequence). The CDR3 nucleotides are TGTGCCACCAGCAGAGTAAGGGCCCGTAATGAAAAACTGTTTTTT. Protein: CATSRVRARNEKLFF.

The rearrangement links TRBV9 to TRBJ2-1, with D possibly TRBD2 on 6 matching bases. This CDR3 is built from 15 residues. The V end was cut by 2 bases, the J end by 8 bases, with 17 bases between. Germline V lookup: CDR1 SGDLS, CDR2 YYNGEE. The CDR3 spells CASSVDGSASDEQFF. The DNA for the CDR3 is TGTGCCAGCAGCGTTGACGGGAGCGCCTCGGATGAGCAGTTCTTC. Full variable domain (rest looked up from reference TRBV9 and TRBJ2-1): DSGVTQTPKHLITATGQRVTLRCSPRSGDLSVYWYQQSLDQGLQFLIQYYNGEERAKGNILERFSAQQFPDLHSELNLSSLELGDSALYFCASSVDGSASDEQFFGPGTRLTVL.